This T cell receptor beta chain is from a study of blood T cell repertoires in COVID-19 (dated by TCRdb to 2020 to 2022). Regarding the study in general: Samples from collaborators originated in the United States, Italy and Spain and spanned both the acute and convalescent phases of COVID-19. The material from the prospective study consisted of cDNA or gDNA derived from T cells, B-cell-depleted T cells, or PBMCs. The samples were drawn from two sources: the first 160 participants of the ongoing ImmuneRACE study, and approximately 1,300 subjects contributed by 6 global collaborators. Deeply sampled blood TCRbeta repertoires from subjects exposed to, actively infected with, or recovered from COVID-19 were included in the dataset. Where available, HLA class I and class II types were obtained from metadata supplied by the sample provider rather than from assay-based typing. A freely available public database, intended as a resource for researchers studying the immune response to SARS-CoV-2, is where the repertoires were released. Sample metadata almost always included a de-identified subject ID, COVID-19 status, age in years and sex.

Details on this clone: Its antigen remains undetermined. Base qualities are not recorded, but no much larger clone differs from it by a single base.

Here is what the overall study found, with its caveats: The quantity of clinical and demographic metadata differed by source and by participant and was supplied without curation.

Participants in the prospective study were enrolled through a virtual design, were aged 18 to 89 years, and lived in under 25 United States geographic areas. To assign participants to cohorts, the prospective study relied on clinical history that participants themselves reported in a screening survey and a study questionnaire. Mobile phlebotomists in the prospective study collected whole blood, serum and a nasopharyngeal or oropharyngeal swab from every participant. Prospective study participants could optionally give additional blood draws and questionnaires over an approximately two-month period. Prospective study blood samples were shipped either frozen or at room temperature before DNA extraction. In the germline V gene, CDR1 corresponds to SGHVS and CDR2 to FQNEAQ. V gives up 1 base and J gives up 2 bases, and the segment between their germline ends measures 9 bases. Inclusive of the bounding cysteine and phenylalanine, the CDR3 is 14 residues long. Only the CDR3 DNA stays, 42 bases, in frame from base 1.

The immunoSEQ Assay, a bias-controlled multiplex PCR, was used to amplify TCRbeta CDR3 regions from genomic DNA. Regarding the original processing steps: Nucleated cell counts per sample were estimated from amplification of reference gene primers within the assay. To quantify the absolute abundance of each unique TCRbeta CDR3 rearrangement, sequence reads were collapsed and filtered. For each sample, productive Simpson clonality was calculated as the square root of Simpson's diversity index over productive rearrangements. This immuneACCESS table, as held by TCRdb, lists in-frame sequences with V and J called but not all clones. Of the missing ones, under half trace to an unresolved V gene in checked studies; the others have no known cause. The V and J calls and clone size are taken from that table; D and trimming were inferred from the DNA. The sample includes a few hundred thousand clones, with roughly four fifths observed a single time. The biggest ten clones account for under 1.5% of the sample.

Sequenced input: PBMCs or T cells enriched from blood (not recorded which). Recombination connected TRBV7-8 to TRBJ2-7; no D gene call is confident. This sequence originates from a woman aged 40 to 50 with acute COVID-19. The DNA sequence is as follows: TGTGCCAGCAGCTTAGGGAGCCTCCCCTACGAGCAGTACTTC. It is translated as CASSLGSLPYEQYF.